Following are 32 T cell receptor beta chains from one sample sequenced in a study of cytomegalovirus exposure and HLA in healthy donors. The PCR was carried out with 60 Vbeta primers and 13 Jbeta primers. The data were produced by immunoSEQ multiplex PCR, yet TCRdb's version contains in-frame clones alone and is incomplete. The sample consists of some 180,000 clones, 75% to 85% of them appearing once. Input material: PBMCs. The receptors were gathered from a woman in her thirties in good health and CMV-seropositive.

This chain connects TRBV2 to TRBJ2-5; D not resolved. The J call may be in error: the DNA end matches TRBJ2-7 better. CDR3 size: 11 residues. Looked up from germline, CDR1 is SNHLY and CDR2 is FYNNEI. The CDR3 coding sequence is TGTGCCAGCACTCGATCTTACGAGCAGTACTTC. As protein: CASTRSYEQYF.

This chain links TRBV6-6 with TRBJ1-2; D is possibly TRBD1 (5 bases). Trimming shortened V by 2 bases and J by 4 bases, and 14 bases separated the two germline ends. This CDR3 is built from 15 residues. CDR1 is MNHNY, CDR2 SVGAGI, per germline (reference sequence). CDR3 nucleotide sequence: TGTGCCAGCAGTTACCCAGGGACTGCCGCCTATGGCTACACCTTC. Translating gives CASSYPGTAAYGYTF.

The V call is TRBV7-9, the J call TRBJ2-5, with D unresolved. Germline V gene sequence: CDR1 SEHNR, CDR2 FQNEAQ (reference sequence). CDR3 length: 13 residues. V was pared by 6 bases and J by 1 base, with 9 bases between. For the CDR3, the DNA is TGTGCCAGCAGTATACAGAGCCAAGAGACCCAGTACTTC. It translates to CASSIQSQETQYF.

This clone was recorded a few times. The chain recombines TRBV5-6 with TRBJ1-3; 7 nucleotides line up with TRBD1. The CDR3 sequence is 14 residues long. The V and J ends lost 0 bases and 4 bases, in that order; junction bases with no gene match: 1. Germline V CDR1 and CDR2: SGHDT, YYEEEE. As DNA, the CDR3 is TGTGCCAGCAGCTTGGACAGGGGAGGAAACACCATATATTTT. Amino acids: CASSLDRGGNTIYF. Supplemented by reference TRBV5-6 and TRBJ1-3, the full variable domain reads DAGVTQSPTHLIKTRGQQVTLRCSPKSGHDTVSWYQQALGQGPQFIFQYYEEEERQRGNFPDRFSGHQFPNYSSELNVNALLLGDSALYLCASSLDRGGNTIYFGEGSWLTVV.

This chain links TRBV7-6 with TRBJ2-3; possible D gene TRBD2, 5 bases. Trimming shortened V by 3 bases and J by 0 bases, and 22 bases separated the two germline ends. The CDR3 extends over 19 amino acids. Per the germline V gene, CDR1 is SGHVS and CDR2 is FNYEAQ. This CDR3 is CASSFIRIRGTRSTDTQYF. The CDR3, as DNA: TGTGCCAGCAGCTTTATCAGGATTCGGGGTACTCGGAGCACAGATACGCAGTATTTT.

This clone was seen a handful of times. The chain has TRBV4-3 and TRBJ2-5, with D possibly being TRBD2 (6 bases). The CDR3 extends over 14 amino acids. V was shortened by 0 bases and J by 4 bases, with 9 bases between the two germline ends. Germline V CDR1 and CDR2: LGHNA, YSLEER. CDR3 sequence: CASSQDLAPETQYF. The CDR3 bases are TGCGCCAGCAGCCAAGACCTAGCGCCAGAGACCCAGTACTTC.

The rearrangement joins TRBV19 to TRBJ2-1; tentative D call: TRBD1 (6 bases). Germline V gene lookup returns CDR1 LNHDA and CDR2 SQIVND (reference sequence). The V end lost 7 bases, the J end lost 0 bases, and 13 bases lay between the germline ends. This CDR3 contains 15 residues. CDR3: CASMRRGPSYNEQFF. The CDR3 region has the DNA TGTGCCAGTATGCGCAGGGGCCCCTCCTACAATGAGCAGTTCTTC. The complete variable domain, with remaining parts taken from reference TRBV19 and TRBJ2-1, reads DGGITQSPKYLFRKEGQNVTLSCEQNLNHDAMYWYRQDPGQGLRLIYYSQIVNDFQKGDIAEGYSVSREKKESFPLTVTSAQKNPTAFYLCASMRRGPSYNEQFFGPGTRLTVL.

In its sample, this clone was seen a few times. V gene TRBV9 combines with J gene TRBJ2-7, with D possibly matching TRBD2 (7 bases). Germline V gene data show CDR1 as SGDLS and CDR2 as YYNGEE. This CDR3 has 13 residues. Trimming shortened V by 0 bases and J by 5 bases, and 9 bases separated the two germline ends. The CDR3 bases are TGTGCCAGCAGCGTAGCGGGGGGCGACGAGCAGTACTTC. Protein sequence: CASSVAGGDEQYF.

This chain connects TRBV4-1 to TRBJ2-7; 9 bases are a match to TRBD2. V lost 2 bases and J lost 3; bases outside the gene matches: 2. This CDR3 is built from 14 residues. In germline, CDR1 is MGHRA, CDR2 YSYEKL. CDR3 loop: CASSQRRGGYEQYF. In DNA form, the CDR3 reads TGCGCCAGCAGCCAAAGGCGGGGGGGCTACGAGCAGTACTTC.

This sequence joins TRBV7-2 and TRBJ2-1; 10 bases are shared with TRBD1. The CDR3 covers 15 residues. Losses at the gene ends were 5 bases for V and 4 bases for J; bases not matched to a gene: 5. The germline CDR1 and CDR2 sequences are SGHTA and FQGNSA. CDR3 loop: CASSPGQGNYNEQFF. Here the CDR3 DNA reads TGTGCCAGCAGCCCGGGACAGGGGAATTACAATGAGCAGTTCTTC.

The chain combines TRBV5-1 with TRBJ1-3; D call uncertain. Germline loops: CDR1 SGHRS, CDR2 YFSETQ. The CDR3 spans 15 residues. The V and J ends lost 0 bases and 2 bases respectively, with 9 bases between them. The CDR3 sequence: CASSLERYAGNTIYF. CDR3 nucleotides: TGCGCCAGCAGCTTGGAACGGTATGCTGGAAACACCATATATTTT. Combining the CDR3 with reference TRBV5-1 and TRBJ1-3 gives the whole variable domain KAGVTQTPRYLIKTRGQQVTLSCSPISGHRSVSWYQQTPGQGLQFLFEYFSETQRNKGNFPGRFSGRQFSNSRSEMNVSTLELGDSALYLCASSLERYAGNTIYFGEGSWLTVV.

This clone was detected only a few times. The chain recombines TRBV18 with TRBJ1-6; a possible D gene is TRBD1 (5 bases). The germline V and J ends were trimmed by 3 bases and 10 bases, with 19 bases remaining between them. Per germline, CDR1 KGHSH and CDR2 LQKENI. The CDR3 covers 16 residues. The CDR3 sequence is CASSPPSGGVGSPLHF. CDR3 in DNA: TGTGCCAGCTCACCTCCATCCGGGGGGGTGGGGTCACCCCTCCACTTT.

This clone was seen only a few times. V and J are TRBV28 and TRBJ2-5; TRBD1 might be the D (6 bases). The V gene lost 6 bases and the J gene lost 1 base, with 12 bases spanning the gap. The germline V gene encodes CDR1 MDHEN and CDR2 SYDVKM. This CDR3 has 14 amino acids. CDR3 bases: TGTGCCAGCAGCCGAGGACAGATCCAAGAGACCCAGTACTTC. Its protein is CASSRGQIQETQYF.

This clone was counted once. The chain employs TRBV6-5 and TRBJ1-4, with D tentatively TRBD1 (5 bases). The V end lost 7 bases, the J end lost 3 bases, and 12 bases lay between the germline ends. The germline V gene encodes CDR1 MNHEY and CDR2 SVGAGI. The CDR3 sequence is 14 residues long. The CDR3 sequence: CASNLGGANEKLFF. CDR3 in DNA: TGTGCCAGCAATCTGGGGGGAGCTAATGAAAAACTGTTTTTT.

The chain has TRBV20-1 and TRBJ1-3, with D hard to call. CDR3 length: 11 residues. Germline V gene sequence: CDR1 DFQATT, CDR2 SNEGSKA (reference sequence). As DNA, the CDR3 is TGCAGGGCCATGTTTGGAAACACCATATATTTT. Translation: CRAMFGNTIYF.

The chain uses TRBV4-3 and TRBJ2-5; D ambiguous. V was shortened by 1 base and J by 5 bases, with 11 bases between the two germline ends. From germline, CDR1 is LGHNA and CDR2 YSLEER. This CDR3 comprises 14 residues. The CDR3: CASSQGWSGETQYF. CDR3 coding DNA: TGCGCCAGCAGCCAAGGGTGGTCCGGGGAGACCCAGTACTTC.

The chain's CDR3 is CASSPQGRVVGYTF. The CDR3 nucleotides read TGTGCCAGCAGTCCACAGGGGCGTGTTGTCGGCTACACCTTC. The V call is TRBV9, the J call TRBJ1-2; TRBD1 matches at 7 bases. Germline V gives CDR1 SGDLS, CDR2 YYNGEE. Trimming took 5 bases from V and 8 from J; bases not matched to a gene: 12. The CDR3 runs to 14 residues.

This chain joins TRBV6-1 and TRBJ1-2, with TRBD1 identical over 10 bases. V dropped 2 bases and J dropped 1; count of bases not matched to a gene: 16. The germline V gene has CDR1 MNHNS and CDR2 SASEGT. CDR3 length equals 20 residues. As DNA, the CDR3 is TGTGCCAGCAGTGAAAGGGTCGGGGACAGGGGAATTTACGGTAACTATGGCTACACCTTC. It is translated as CASSERVGDRGIYGNYGYTF.

This chain connects TRBV6-1 to TRBJ2-6; 8 nucleotides match TRBD1. Germline assignment: CDR1 MNHNS and CDR2 SASEGT. The V gene end was trimmed by 8 bases and the J gene end by 3 bases; junction bases not matched to a gene: 6. The CDR3 is 15 amino acids. CDR3: CASGRGLGGANVLTF. Here the CDR3 DNA reads TGTGCCAGCGGCAGGGGGCTGGGTGGGGCCAACGTCCTGACTTTC.

The rearrangement joins TRBV19 to TRBJ2-5; no clear D. The closer fit of TRBJ2-7 to the DNA end suggests the J call may be wrong. The CDR3 contains 14 residues. Germline CDR1 is LNHDA and CDR2 is SQIVND (reference sequence). Written as DNA, the CDR3 is TGTGCCAGTAGTGCGACTGCGACCTCCTACGAGCAGTACTTC. Translating gives CASSATATSYEQYF.

The chain combines TRBV19 with TRBJ1-2; TRBD1 matches at 8 bases. This CDR3 is 12 amino acids long. Germline assignment: CDR1 LNHDA and CDR2 SQIVND (reference sequence). Germline trimming cut 5 bases from V and 7 bases from J; bases unmatched to any gene: 3. The DNA of the CDR3 is TGTGCCAGTAGTTCGGGGACAGGTGGCTACACCTTC. Protein product: CASSSGTGGYTF.

The chain has TRBV11-2 and TRBJ1-6; tentative D call: TRBD1 (6 bases). Germline V gene data show CDR1 as SGHAT and CDR2 as FQNNGV. V was cut by 4 bases and J by 0 bases, with 10 bases left in between. The CDR3 extends over 16 amino acids. This CDR3 is CASSSGVSSYNSPLHF. The CDR3 nucleotides are TGTGCCAGCAGCTCAGGGGTTAGCTCCTATAATTCACCCCTCCACTTT.

The rearrangement joins TRBV5-1 to TRBJ1-2, with 9 bases lining up with TRBD1. Unmatched junction bases numbered 7, after V lost 3 bases and J lost 7 bases. CDR1 and CDR2 from the germline V gene are SGHRS and YFSETQ. CDR3 size: 14 residues. CDR3 sequence (DNA): TGCGCCAGCAGCTCCCGGGACAGGGTCGGTGGCTACACCTTC. Protein sequence: CASSSRDRVGGYTF. Supplemented by reference TRBV5-1 and TRBJ1-2, the full variable domain reads KAGVTQTPRYLIKTRGQQVTLSCSPISGHRSVSWYQQTPGQGLQFLFEYFSETQRNKGNFPGRFSGRQFSNSRSEMNVSTLELGDSALYLCASSSRDRVGGYTFGSGTRLTVV.

The chain recombines TRBV5-1 with TRBJ2-7; a weak D match, TRBD1 (6 bases). The CDR3 spans 14 residues. Germline V gives CDR1 SGHRS, CDR2 YFSETQ. V lost 3 bases and J 2 bases, leaving 12 bases between the germline ends. The CDR3 DNA reads as TGCGCCAGCAGCTCGGGACACACAACCTACGAGCAGTACTTC. It yields the protein CASSSGHTTYEQYF.

V and J are TRBV7-7 and TRBJ2-7, with 8 bases that match TRBD1. CDR3 length equals 12 residues. Per the germline V gene, CDR1 is SSHAT and CDR2 is FNYEAQ (reference sequence). Losses at the gene ends were 5 bases for V and 6 bases for J; bases not matched to a gene: 3. The DNA of the CDR3 is TGTGCCAGCAGCCACGGACAGGGCGAGCAGTACTTC. This codes for CASSHGQGEQYF.

This rearrangement joins TRBV4-2 to TRBJ2-2, with 9 bases lining up with TRBD1. CDR1 LGHNA and CDR2 YNFKEQ come from the germline V gene. Unmatched junction bases numbered 17, after V lost 0 bases and J lost 6 bases. This CDR3 comprises 20 residues. CDR3 sequence: CASSQDAKMVGDRGAGELFF. The CDR3 DNA sequence: TGTGCCAGCAGCCAAGATGCTAAGATGGTTGGCGACAGGGGGGCCGGGGAGCTGTTTTTT.

This clone was observed a single time. The J gene is TRBJ2-2, the V gene TRBV5-4; D might be TRBD2 (5 bases). Germline loops: CDR1 SGHNT, CDR2 YYREEE (reference sequence). There are 16 residues in the CDR3. V was clipped by 6 bases and J by 7 bases, with 22 bases between them. CDR3 nucleotide sequence: TGTGCCAGCACCTCGACCCTAGCCCCGGGTTACGGGGAGCTGTTTTTT. This translates into CASTSTLAPGYGELFF.

This clone occurred once. The chain uses TRBV29-1 and TRBJ1-1; D is perhaps TRBD1 (6 bases). In germline, CDR1 is SQVTM, CDR2 ANQGSEA. The CDR3 is made up of 13 amino acids. Trimming removed 4 bases at V and 5 bases at J, with 14 bases between. The CDR3 spells CSVGVPQGTEAFF. CDR3 nucleotides: TGCAGCGTTGGAGTCCCACAGGGAACTGAAGCTTTCTTT. Supplemented by reference TRBV29-1 and TRBJ1-1, the full variable domain reads SAVISQKPSRDICQRGTSLTIQCQVDSQVTMMFWYRQQPGQSLTLIATANQGSEATYESGFVIDKFPISRPNLTFSTLTVSNMSPEDSSIYLCSVGVPQGTEAFFGQGTRLTVV.

The J gene is TRBJ1-4, the V gene TRBV11-3, with 8 bases that match TRBD1. The CDR3 runs 14 residues. Germline V lookup: CDR1 SGHNT, CDR2 YENEEA. The ends lost 5 bases at V and 10 bases at J; junction bases unmatched: 9. CDR3 residues: CASSLRTGTGKLFF. CDR3 in DNA: TGTGCCAGCAGCCTAAGGACAGGGACGGGAAAACTGTTTTTT.

This clone is categorized as medium-sized. CDR3 DNA sequence: TGTGCCAGCAGCGTAACAGATAACACTGAAGCTTTCTTT. Amino acid sequence: CASSVTDNTEAFF. J is TRBJ1-1 and V is TRBV6-4; no firm D call. Germline loops: CDR1 MRHNA, CDR2 SNTAGT. CDR3 size: 13 residues. V shed 6 bases and J shed 2 bases, with 10 bases lying between them.

This sequence joins TRBV11-3 and TRBJ2-3; no reliable D call. Trimming cost V 1 base and J 5 bases, with 10 bases left between them. The germline V gene has CDR1 SGHNT and CDR2 YENEEA. The CDR3 runs 14 residues. The chain's CDR3 is CASSLATVVDTQYF. DNA for the CDR3: TGTGCCAGCAGCTTAGCGACTGTAGTAGATACGCAGTATTTT.

The chain is built from TRBV2 and TRBJ2-3; 8 bases match TRBD2. In germline, CDR1 is SNHLY, CDR2 FYNNEI. V lost 2 bases and J lost 6; bases outside the gene matches: 4. This CDR3 region has 14 residues. CDR3: CASSELLAGDTQYF. CDR3 nucleotide sequence: TGTGCCAGCAGTGAACTGTTAGCGGGGGATACGCAGTATTTT.